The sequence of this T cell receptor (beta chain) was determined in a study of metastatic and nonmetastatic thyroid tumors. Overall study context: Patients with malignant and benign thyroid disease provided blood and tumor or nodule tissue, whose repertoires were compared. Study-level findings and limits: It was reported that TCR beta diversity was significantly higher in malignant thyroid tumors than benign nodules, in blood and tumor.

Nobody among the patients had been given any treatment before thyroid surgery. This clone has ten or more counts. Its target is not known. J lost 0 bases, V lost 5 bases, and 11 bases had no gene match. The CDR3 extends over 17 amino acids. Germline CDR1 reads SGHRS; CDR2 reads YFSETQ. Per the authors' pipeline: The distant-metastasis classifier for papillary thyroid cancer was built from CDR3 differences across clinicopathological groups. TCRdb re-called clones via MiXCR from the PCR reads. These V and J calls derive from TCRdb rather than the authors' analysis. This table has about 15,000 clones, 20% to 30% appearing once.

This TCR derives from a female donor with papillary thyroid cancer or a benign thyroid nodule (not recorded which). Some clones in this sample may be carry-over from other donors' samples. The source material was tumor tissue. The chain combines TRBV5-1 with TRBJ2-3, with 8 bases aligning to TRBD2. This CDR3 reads CASRAGSGRPSTDTQYF. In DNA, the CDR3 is TGCGCCAGCAGAGCAGGAAGCGGGAGACCCAGCACAGATACGCAGTATTTT.